Listed here are 14 T cell receptor beta chains from one sample, sequenced in a study of blood T cell repertoires in COVID-19. Measured with immunoSEQ multiplex PCR; TCRdb has only the in-frame clones, and not every one. Found here are about 150,000 clones, 75% to 90% of them singletons; the top ten hold approximately 3.7%. The sequenced sample was PBMCs or T cells enriched from blood (not recorded which). The receptors stem from a middle-aged woman who had been exposed to COVID-19.

The genes are TRBV7-2 and TRBJ2-7, with 13 bases identical to TRBD2. The length of the CDR3 is 17 residues. CDR1 SGHTA and CDR2 FQGNSA come from the germline V gene. J lost 3 bases, V lost 1 base, and 6 bases had no gene match. CDR3 sequence: CASSLGGTSGIIYEQYF. The CDR3 coding sequence is TGTGCCAGCAGCTTAGGGGGGACTAGCGGGATCATCTACGAGCAGTACTTC.

The rearrangement uses TRBV5-1 and TRBJ1-2, with a tentative D call TRBD1 (6 bases). V was trimmed by 0 bases and J by 7 bases, leaving 16 bases between them. Germline values: CDR1 SGHRS, CDR2 YFSETQ. The CDR3 consists of 15 residues. CDR3 region: CASSLEGGGRIGYTF. CDR3 in DNA: TGCGCCAGCAGCTTGGAGGGAGGGGGAAGGATTGGCTACACCTTC.

The chain joins TRBV6-5 to TRBJ1-5; the match to TRBD1 covers 9 bases. The ends lost 4 bases at V and 3 bases at J; junction bases unmatched: 4. Germline V lookup: CDR1 MNHEY, CDR2 SVGAGI. The CDR3 has 15 residues. The CDR3 is CASSFGTGYNQPQHF. The CDR3, as DNA: TGTGCCAGCAGTTTCGGGACAGGGTACAATCAGCCCCAGCATTTT.

In DNA form, the CDR3 reads TGTGCCAGTAGACAGGACGGATACTCGCCCCTCCACTTT. Translated, it gives CASRQDGYSPLHF. The genes are TRBV19 and TRBJ1-6; tentatively, D is TRBD1 (5 bases). CDR3 length: 13 residues. Germline V gene lookup returns CDR1 LNHDA and CDR2 SQIVND (reference sequence). The V end lost 6 bases, the J end lost 13 bases, and 16 bases lay between the germline ends.

The V gene is TRBV5-1, the J gene TRBJ1-3, with 7 bases aligning to TRBD1. This CDR3 is 14 amino acids long. Germline loops: CDR1 SGHRS, CDR2 YFSETQ. The ends lost 0 bases at V and 6 bases at J; junction bases unmatched: 3. CDR3 amino acids: CASSLDRGENTIYF. In nucleotides, the CDR3 is TGCGCCAGCAGCTTGGACAGGGGAGAAAACACCATATATTTT. Full variable domain (rest looked up from reference TRBV5-1 and TRBJ1-3): KAGVTQTPRYLIKTRGQQVTLSCSPISGHRSVSWYQQTPGQGLQFLFEYFSETQRNKGNFPGRFSGRQFSNSRSEMNVSTLELGDSALYLCASSLDRGENTIYFGEGSWLTVV.

Only one count was recorded for this clone. The V gene is TRBV5-6, the J gene TRBJ1-2; D is ambiguous. Trimming removed 4 bases at V and 4 bases at J, with 17 bases between. The CDR3 runs 15 residues. CDR1 is SGHDT, CDR2 YYEEEE, per germline. The CDR3 reads CASSQATGFVYGYTF. CDR3 in DNA: TGTGCCAGCAGCCAGGCAACGGGATTCGTCTATGGCTACACCTTC.

This clone was picked up one time. This same CDR3 is encoded by further DNA sequences in the sample. The chain uses TRBV5-1 and TRBJ1-1, with TRBD1 identical over 9 bases. The germline V gene encodes CDR1 SGHRS and CDR2 YFSETQ. The V and J ends lost 1 base and 2 bases, in that order; junction bases with no gene match: 3. The CDR3 is 15 amino acids. The chain's CDR3 is CASSLRGQGNTEAFF. DNA of the CDR3: TGCGCCAGCAGCTTGAGGGGACAGGGCAACACTGAAGCTTTCTTT.

The rearrangement uses TRBV29-1 and TRBJ2-1, with 12 bases aligning to TRBD2. In germline, CDR1 is SQVTM, CDR2 ANQGSEA. V dropped 7 bases and J dropped 4; count of bases not matched to a gene: 17. This CDR3 has 18 amino acids. The CDR3: CSGGPSGRATEFYNEQFF. CDR3 DNA sequence: TGCAGCGGGGGGCCTAGCGGGAGGGCCACCGAATTTTACAATGAGCAGTTCTTC.

The J gene is TRBJ2-3, the V gene TRBV10-3, with a tentative D call TRBD1 (5 bases). V shed 2 bases and J shed 0 bases, with 12 bases lying between them. Per germline, CDR1 ENHRY and CDR2 SYGVKD. CDR3 size: 16 residues. CDR3 sequence (DNA): TGTGCCATCAGTGAGGACAGTCCATACAGCACAGATACGCAGTATTTT. Translating gives CAISEDSPYSTDTQYF.

As DNA, the CDR3 is TGTGCCAGCAGCCCTGAAGCCTTCGCTGAAGCTTTCTTT. The encoded protein is CASSPEAFAEAFF. The chain uses TRBV9 and TRBJ1-1; D is unclear. The V end lost 4 bases, the J end lost 6 bases, and 13 bases lay between the germline ends. CDR3 length: 13 residues. Looked up from germline, CDR1 is SGDLS and CDR2 is YYNGEE.

The chain combines TRBV29-1 with TRBJ2-1, with a possible D match to TRBD2 (6 bases). This CDR3 contains 12 residues. The germline V gene has CDR1 SQVTM and CDR2 ANQGSEA. V gave up 4 bases and J gave up 6 bases, with 10 bases separating them. The CDR3 nucleotides read TGCAGCGTTGCACTAGCCGGCAATGAGCAGTTCTTC. This encodes CSVALAGNEQFF.

For the CDR3, the DNA is TGTGCCAGCAGTGAAGTGGGGGCCGGACAGCCCCAGCATTTT. Amino acids: CASSEVGAGQPQHF. This chain uses TRBV6-1 with TRBJ1-5, with D perhaps matching TRBD1 (6 bases). The CDR3 sequence is 14 residues long. Germline-derived CDR1 and CDR2 are MNHNS and SASEGT. The V end was cut by 1 base, the J end by 7 bases, with 11 bases between.

The chain carries TRBV4-1 and TRBJ1-6; TRBD1 matches 9 bases. The ends lost 4 bases at V and 8 bases at J; junction bases unmatched: 12. Germline CDR1 MGHRA, CDR2 YSYEKL. The length of the CDR3 is 17 residues. CDR3 DNA sequence: TGCGCCAGCAGCCTATTAGCGTCGGGACAGGGTTATTCACCCCTCCACTTT. As protein: CASSLLASGQGYSPLHF.

The chain couples TRBV13 to TRBJ2-5; unclear D gene. The germline V and J ends were trimmed by 8 bases and 7 bases, with 8 bases remaining between them. Germline CDR1 and CDR2: PRHDT and FYEKMQ (reference sequence). This CDR3 is built from 10 residues. Here the CDR3 reads CASGSGTQYF. The CDR3 region has the DNA TGTGCCAGCGGGTCGGGGACCCAGTACTTC.